The clone carrying this TCR beta chain was observed a single time. The sample is drawn from a study of shared clonotypes between healthy human individuals. Using immunoSEQ multiplex PCR, the repertoire was profiled, and TCRdb retains in-frame clones only, with some absent. Of over a million clones listed, 98% to 99% are singletons. This CDR3 comprises 14 residues. Trimming left V 5 bases short and J 6 bases short, with 17 bases between. Per the germline V gene, CDR1 is KGHSH and CDR2 is LQKENI. The source material was naive CD4+ T cells sorted from blood. Subset of the sample: CD45RA+ positively selected. The clonotype comes from a man aged 25-45 years in good health. The V call is TRBV18, the J call TRBJ2-7; D possibly corresponds to TRBD2 (6 bases). CDR3 DNA sequence: TGTGCCAGCTCAGAAACGCGGAGGGGCCCCGAGCAGTACTTC. Residues: CASSETRRGPEQYF.